These 23 T cell receptor beta chains share one sample of origin, sequenced in a study of cytomegalovirus exposure and HLA in healthy donors. Amplification used 60 Vbeta primers and 13 Jbeta primers. The method was immunoSEQ multiplex PCR; TCRdb's version includes in-frame clones alone and lacks a portion of them. The profile shows roughly 100,000 clones, around 63% of them singletons. The specimen sequenced was PBMCs. The origin of the receptors is a man aged 25-45 years in good health and CMV-seronegative.

A few counts support this clone. The gene calls are TRBV27 and TRBJ2-7; 7 nucleotides match TRBD2. After removal of 3 bases from V and 4 bases from J, the junction contained 15 bases not matched to a gene. Germline V lookup: CDR1 MNHEY, CDR2 SMNVEV (reference sequence). CDR3 length equals 17 residues. CDR3 sequence: CASSFARKTSQGYEQYF. The CDR3 nucleotides are TGTGCCAGCAGTTTCGCCCGGAAGACTAGCCAAGGGTACGAGCAGTACTTC.

The V gene is TRBV14, the J gene TRBJ1-1; D is perhaps TRBD1 (6 bases). Trimming stripped 4 bases from V and 5 bases from J, with 17 bases between. The germline V gene has CDR1 SGHDN and CDR2 FVKESK. The CDR3 is 15 residues long. The CDR3 protein is CASSPRGAQGTEAFF. DNA of the CDR3: TGTGCCAGCAGCCCTCGGGGGGCGCAGGGAACTGAAGCTTTCTTT.

This rearrangement joins TRBV9 to TRBJ2-7; 10 nucleotides agree with TRBD1. CDR1 and CDR2 (germline): SGDLS, YYNGEE. This CDR3 has 15 residues. V lost 0 bases, J lost 3 bases, and 3 bases stayed unmatched. CDR3 DNA: TGTGCCAGCAGCGTAGCGGGACAGGGGAACTACGAGCAGTACTTC. It yields the protein CASSVAGQGNYEQYF.

About this clone: An end of the junction differs from the germline gene, which may be a read error. J is TRBJ2-1 and V is TRBV27; 7 bases are shared with TRBD2. Germline-derived CDR1 and CDR2 are MNHEY and SMNVEV (reference sequence). CDR3 length: 16 residues. The CDR3 nucleotides are TGTGCCAGCAGTTTTACTAGCGCGAGCTCCTACAATGGGCAGTTCTTC. Residues: CASSFTSASSYNGQFF.

The gene calls are TRBV4-1 and TRBJ2-1; a weak D match, TRBD1 (5 bases). The germline V and J ends were trimmed by 2 bases and 11 bases, with 13 bases remaining between them. The CDR3 extends over 13 amino acids. Germline V lookup: CDR1 MGHRA, CDR2 YSYEKL. CDR3 DNA sequence: TGCGCCAGCAGCCAAAAAGACAGAGACAAGCAGTTCTTC. It codes for CASSQKDRDKQFF.

The gene calls are TRBV28 and TRBJ2-2; D is uncertain. CDR3 length equals 12 residues. V was shortened by 3 bases and J by 8 bases, with 7 bases between the two germline ends. The V gene's germline CDR1 is MDHEN and CDR2 SYDVKM. CDR3 sequence (DNA): TGTGCCAGCAGTTTCGGGTGGGGGGAGCTGTTTTTT. Protein: CASSFGWGELFF.

The V call is TRBV2, the J call TRBJ1-3, with D unclear. The V end lost 6 bases, the J end lost 1 base, and 10 bases lay between the germline ends. The CDR3 spans 14 residues. Germline V gene sequence: CDR1 SNHLY, CDR2 FYNNEI. In nucleotides, the CDR3 is TGTGCCAGCAGGTCCCAGATTTCTGGAAACACCATATATTTT. Its translation is CASRSQISGNTIYF.

In this sample, this clone turned up once. The J gene is TRBJ2-3, the V gene TRBV2, with 10 nucleotides matching TRBD2. This CDR3 comprises 14 residues. Germline CDR1 and CDR2: SNHLY and FYNNEI. V trimming: 7 bases; J trimming: 3 bases; junction bases outside the gene matches: 4. CDR3 loop: CASKSGRGTDTQYF. CDR3 nucleotide sequence: TGTGCCAGCAAAAGCGGGAGGGGGACAGATACGCAGTATTTT.

The chain joins TRBV7-9 to TRBJ2-2, with D uncertain. Trimming took off 1 base at V and 2 bases at J, with 11 bases between the two ends. The CDR3 is made up of 16 amino acids. Germline loops: CDR1 SEHNR, CDR2 FQNEAQ (reference sequence). The CDR3 loop is CASSLGHLQNTGELFF. The DNA of the CDR3 is TGTGCCAGCAGCTTAGGGCACCTCCAAAACACCGGGGAGCTGTTTTTT.

The genes are TRBV2 and TRBJ1-2; TRBD1 might be the D (5 bases). Trimming left V 6 bases short and J 7 bases short, with 15 bases between. The CDR3 sequence is 13 residues long. The germline CDR1 and CDR2 sequences are SNHLY and FYNNEI. The DNA of the CDR3 is TGTGCCAGCAGGGCCGACTACGGGGGTGGCTACACCTTC. Translated: CASRADYGGGYTF.

This clone appeared a single time. The chain employs TRBV4-1 and TRBJ1-4; tentative D call: TRBD1 (6 bases). V was clipped by 5 bases and J by 0 bases, with 22 bases between them. The CDR3 runs to 19 residues. CDR1 is MGHRA and CDR2 is YSYEKL in the germline V gene. This CDR3 is CASSGGALLRVTTNEKLFF. The CDR3 coding sequence is TGCGCCAGCAGCGGGGGGGCCCTCCTTCGAGTCACAACTAATGAAAAACTGTTTTTT.

The gene calls are TRBV10-1 and TRBJ1-4; TRBD1 matches 8 bases. The CDR3 contains 18 residues. In germline, CDR1 is WNHNN, CDR2 SYGVQD (reference sequence). Unmatched junction bases numbered 9, after V lost 3 bases and J lost 0 bases. The CDR3 region has the DNA TGCGCCAGCAGTGATAGGGCCAGGGGGCCCCCAACTAATGAAAAACTGTTTTTT. Its translation: CASSDRARGPPTNEKLFF.

The rearrangement uses TRBV5-1 and TRBJ2-2; the D gene is possibly TRBD1 (5 bases). Trimming removed 0 bases at V and 4 bases at J, with 7 bases between. CDR1 SGHRS and CDR2 YFSETQ come from the germline V gene. The CDR3 loop spans 14 amino acids. The CDR3, as DNA: TGCGCCAGCAGCTTGGGTAGGGGCACCGGGGAGCTGTTTTTT. It encodes CASSLGRGTGELFF.

This chain connects TRBV9 to TRBJ2-3; D is possibly TRBD2 (6 bases). V was pared by 3 bases and J by 0 bases, with 14 bases between. Germline V gene lookup returns CDR1 SGDLS and CDR2 YYNGEE. The length of the CDR3 is 16 residues. The CDR3 sequence: CASSAASASSTDTQYF. The CDR3, as DNA: TGTGCCAGCAGCGCGGCTAGCGCGTCTAGCACAGATACGCAGTATTTT.

This rearrangement joins TRBV29-1 to TRBJ2-7; the match to TRBD1 covers 7 bases. This CDR3 region has 14 residues. In germline, CDR1 is SQVTM, CDR2 ANQGSEA. The V segment lost 4 bases and the J segment 3 bases; nucleotides outside the gene matches: 9. CDR3 sequence reads: CSVAYRQGGYEQYF. The CDR3 region has the DNA TGCAGCGTTGCCTATCGACAGGGTGGCTACGAGCAGTACTTC.

The chain has TRBV9 and TRBJ2-1; 9 bases fit TRBD2. The CDR3 is 14 residues long. Trimming removed 4 bases from V and 14 bases from J; junction bases left unmatched: 13. Germline V gives CDR1 SGDLS, CDR2 YYNGEE. As DNA, the CDR3 is TGTGCCAGCAGCCAAACCGGGACCGGGACTAGCAAGTTCTTC. This sequence encodes CASSQTGTGTSKFF. The full variable domain, in which reference TRBV9 and TRBJ2-1 provide the parts outside the CDR3, is DSGVTQTPKHLITATGQRVTLRCSPRSGDLSVYWYQQSLDQGLQFLIQYYNGEERAKGNILERFSAQQFPDLHSELNLSSLELGDSALYFCASSQTGTGTSKFFGPGTRLTVL.

V gene TRBV2 combines with J gene TRBJ2-7, with 8 positions matching TRBD1. The V segment lost 6 bases and the J segment 5 bases; nucleotides outside the gene matches: 9. CDR3 length: 14 residues. From germline, CDR1 is SNHLY and CDR2 FYNNEI. DNA of the CDR3: TGTGCCAGCAGCCCTCCCGACAGGGGCGACGAGCAGTACTTC. Translated: CASSPPDRGDEQYF.

The chain couples TRBV20-1 to TRBJ1-2; D remains ambiguous. Germline CDR1 DFQATT, CDR2 SNEGSKA (reference sequence). The CDR3 spans 11 residues. V was shortened by 3 bases and J by 7 bases, with 9 bases between the two germline ends. The DNA for the CDR3 is TGCAGTGCTAGCGGTGGAGTTGGCTACACCTTC. Residues: CSASGGVGYTF.

The chain carries TRBV19 and TRBJ2-1; D call uncertain. This CDR3 contains 18 residues. Trimming stripped 0 bases from V and 7 bases from J, with 22 bases between. CDR1 is LNHDA and CDR2 is SQIVND in the germline V gene (reference sequence). CDR3: CASSIDPSSSLGLNEQFF. CDR3 coding DNA: TGTGCCAGTAGTATAGATCCCTCTAGTAGTTTAGGTTTGAATGAGCAGTTCTTC.

V usage is TRBV5-4 and J usage is TRBJ1-1; TRBD1 might be the D (5 bases). The CDR3 has 15 amino acids. Germline V gene sequence: CDR1 SGHNT, CDR2 YYREEE (reference sequence). V shed 2 bases and J shed 5 bases, with 16 bases lying between them. This CDR3 is CASSLIKGLGTEAFF. The CDR3 DNA reads TGTGCCAGCAGCTTAATAAAGGGGCTAGGGACTGAAGCTTTCTTT.

For the CDR3, the DNA is TGTGCCAGCAGCCGGGGACAGGGGGACTCCTACGAGCAGTACTTC. Protein sequence: CASSRGQGDSYEQYF. The V gene is TRBV6-5, the J gene TRBJ2-7; 11 nucleotides match TRBD1. The CDR3 is 15 amino acids. Trimming cost V 6 bases and J 0 bases; bases outside gene matches: 4. Germline V gene sequence: CDR1 MNHEY, CDR2 SVGAGI.

This clone was observed a few times. This chain connects TRBV27 to TRBJ1-6; D not certain. The CDR3 is made up of 14 amino acids. Germline CDR1 MNHEY, CDR2 SMNVEV (reference sequence). V shed 3 bases and J shed 10 bases, with 13 bases lying between them. The CDR3 is CASSFSPSYSPLHF. CDR3 nucleotides: TGTGCCAGCAGTTTTAGCCCCAGCTACTCACCCCTCCACTTT.

There are a few counts of this clone. This chain uses TRBV19 with TRBJ1-4; a possible D gene is TRBD1 (5 bases). The CDR3 contains 14 residues. Per the germline V gene, CDR1 is LNHDA and CDR2 is SQIVND (reference sequence). The V end lost 3 bases, the J end lost 4 bases, and 9 bases lay between the germline ends. CDR3 bases: TGTGCCAGTAGTATCTCAGGGATTAATGAAAAACTGTTTTTT. It yields the protein CASSISGINEKLFF.